This T cell receptor beta chain appears in the sequencing data of a study of cytomegalovirus exposure and HLA in healthy donors. Study conclusions and caveats: There were a few CMV-associated chains whose specificity for CMV antigens was confirmed in vitro. The study put under 200 TCR beta chains on its list as cytomegalovirus-associated.

V trimming: 1 base; J trimming: 2 bases; junction bases outside the gene matches: 17. CDR1 is MGHRA and CDR2 is YSYEKL in the germline V gene. The CDR3 spans 19 residues. From the approximately 110-subject validation cohort, which was separate from the roughly 670-subject first cohort, the donors were drawn. A note on this clone: Its antigen is not known.

The repertoire was sequenced with immunoSEQ multiplex PCR; TCRdb's copy has only in-frame clones and lacks some. Of 150,000 to 200,000 clones in the sample, under 95% are singletons; the top ten hold about 2.9%. The sample consisted of PBMCs. This chain joins TRBV4-1 and TRBJ2-7, with TRBD1 matching 7 bases. The receptor was derived from a woman aged 18-35 years in good health and CMV-seropositive. The CDR3 reads CASSQGIGRTDRATYEQYF. The CDR3 coding sequence is TGCGCCAGCAGCCAAGGGATAGGGCGAACCGACAGGGCTACCTACGAGCAGTACTTC.